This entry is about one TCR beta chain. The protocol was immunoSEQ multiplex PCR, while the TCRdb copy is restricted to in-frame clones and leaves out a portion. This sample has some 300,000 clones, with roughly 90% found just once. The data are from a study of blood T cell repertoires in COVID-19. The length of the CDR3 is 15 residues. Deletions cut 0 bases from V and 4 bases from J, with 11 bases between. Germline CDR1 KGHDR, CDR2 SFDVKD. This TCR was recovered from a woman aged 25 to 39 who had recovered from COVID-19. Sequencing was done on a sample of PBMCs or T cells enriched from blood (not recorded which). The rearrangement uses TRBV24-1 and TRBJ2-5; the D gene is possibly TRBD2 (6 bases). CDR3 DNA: TGTGCCACCAGTGATTTGCGGGGGAGAGGAGAGACCCAGTACTTC. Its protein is CATSDLRGRGETQYF.